This passage covers 17 T cell receptor beta chains from one sample sequenced in a study of T cell repertoires in cytomegalovirus infection. Their antigens remain unidentified. TCRdb analysed the reads with MiXCR anew, one entry per CDR3 protein. Of roughly 860,000 distinct CDR3 sequences listed, around a third are singletons. This material consisted of cultured CD8+ T cells from PBMCs, taken from culture after CMV antigen stimulation. These receptors all stem from a human donor in good health (CMV status not recorded). Some clones in this sample may be carry-over from other donors' samples.

This clonotype has a count of ten or more. The V and J genes are TRBV7-6 and TRBJ2-5, with 8 bases matching TRBD2. V lost 3 bases and J lost 5; bases outside the gene matches: 8. This CDR3 spans 15 amino acids. Germline V lookup: CDR1 SGHVS, CDR2 FNYEAQ. This chain's CDR3 is CASSFLAGGHETQYF. The CDR3 nucleotides read TGTGCCAGCAGCTTCCTGGCGGGGGGCCACGAGACCCAGTACTTC.

The J gene is TRBJ1-5, the V gene TRBV2; D may be TRBD1 (6 bases). The CDR3 has 14 residues. CDR1 is SNHLY, CDR2 FYNNEI, per germline. V was trimmed by 7 bases and J by 2 bases, leaving 12 bases between them. The DNA for the CDR3 is TGTGCCAGCAACGACGGGGGCGGCAATCAGCCCCAGCATTTT. As protein: CASNDGGGNQPQHF.

The chain couples TRBV29-1 to TRBJ2-1; D may be TRBD1 (5 bases). The germline gives CDR1 SQVTM, CDR2 ANQGSEA. This CDR3 spans 15 amino acids. V dropped 4 bases and J dropped 0 bases, with 13 bases sitting between them. CDR3 sequence (DNA): TGCAGCGTTGCCCAGCAGGGCGACTCCTACAATGAGCAGTTCTTC. Its protein is CSVAQQGDSYNEQFF.

The rearrangement links TRBV6-2 or TRBV6-3 to TRBJ2-1; TRBD2 aligns across 12 bases. Trimming at V came to 6 bases and at J to 8 bases, leaving 8 bases not matched to a gene. In germline, CDR1 is MNHEY, CDR2 SVGEGT. CDR3 length: 15 amino acids. Written as DNA, the CDR3 is TGTGCCAGCAGCCGCGGACTAGCGGGGCGCGATGAGCAGTTCTTC. Protein: CASSRGLAGRDEQFF.

This clonotype was recorded a few times. The chain employs TRBV7-9 and TRBJ1-2; D possibly corresponds to TRBD1 (5 bases). Trimming removed 5 bases at V and 7 bases at J, with 17 bases between. The CDR3 covers 14 residues. From germline, CDR1 is SEHNR and CDR2 FQNEAQ (reference sequence). CDR3 loop: CASSTPGPVRGYTF. In DNA, the CDR3 is TGTGCCAGCAGCACCCCGGGACCCGTCCGTGGCTACACCTTC.

The chain couples TRBV29-1 to TRBJ1-2, with D tentatively TRBD1 (6 bases). The CDR3 runs 12 residues. V was shortened by 0 bases and J by 8 bases, with 10 bases between the two germline ends. Germline V gene sequence: CDR1 SQVTM, CDR2 ANQGSEA. The CDR3 coding sequence is TGCAGCGTTGAAGAGGGGGCGTGGGGCTACACCTTC. This encodes CSVEEGAWGYTF. The full variable domain, with the rest looked up from reference TRBV29-1 and TRBJ1-2, is SAVISQKPSRDICQRGTSLTIQCQVDSQVTMMFWYRQQPGQSLTLIATANQGSEATYESGFVIDKFPISRPNLTFSTLTVSNMSPEDSSIYLCSVEEGAWGYTFGSGTRLTVV.

For this clonotype: In this CDR3 the conserved last residue, phenylalanine or tryptophan, is missing, so a read error is likely. CDR3 protein: CASMLALNTEAFC. As DNA, the CDR3 is TGTGCCAGCATGTTAGCGTTGAACACTGAAGCTTTCTGT. The rearrangement links TRBV7-3 to TRBJ1-1, with D hard to call. Germline CDR1 and CDR2: SGHTA and FQGTGA. With 7 bases removed from V and 0 bases from J, the gap between germline ends came to 9 bases. The CDR3 runs to 13 residues.

Ten or more counts support this clonotype. V gene TRBV7-8 combines with J gene TRBJ1-5; 7 nucleotides line up with TRBD1. Germline loops: CDR1 SGHVS, CDR2 FQNEAQ. The length of the CDR3 is 16 residues. V was clipped by 7 bases and J by 0 bases; unmatched bases: 9. CDR3 loop: CASTSDRAYSNQPQHF. Written as DNA, the CDR3 is TGTGCCAGCACCTCCGACAGGGCCTATAGCAATCAGCCCCAGCATTTT. The full variable domain, with the rest looked up from reference TRBV7-8 and TRBJ1-5, is GAGVSQSPRYKVAKRGQDVALRCDPISGHVSLFWYQQALGQGPEFLTYFQNEAQLDKSGLPSDRFFAERPEGSVSTLKIQRTQQEDSAVYLCASTSDRAYSNQPQHFGDGTRLSIL.

V and J are TRBV6-1 and TRBJ2-1; maybe TRBD1 (6 bases). Trimming took off 6 bases at V and 15 bases at J, with 15 bases between the two ends. The length of the CDR3 is 11 residues. Germline V gene sequence: CDR1 MNHNS, CDR2 SASEGT. CDR3 bases: TGTGCCAGCAGAGAGACAGGAACCCCGTTCTTC. Its translation: CASRETGTPFF.

At least ten counts were recorded for this clonotype. The chain uses TRBV7-2 and TRBJ2-3; TRBD2 is a possible D gene (7 bases). Germline CDR1 and CDR2: SGHTA and FQGNSA. V was cut by 8 bases and J by 5 bases, with 20 bases left in between. The CDR3 length is 15 residues. The CDR3 here is CASSEGGAFIDTQYF. For the CDR3, the DNA is TGTGCCAGCTCCGAGGGGGGGGCCTTCATAGATACGCAGTATTTT.

This clonotype was seen a handful of times. The chain joins TRBV6-2 or TRBV6-3 to TRBJ1-1, with unresolved D. The V gene's germline CDR1 is MNHEY and CDR2 SVGEGT. The V end was cut by 6 bases, the J end by 2 bases, with 13 bases between. The CDR3 is 14 residues long. The CDR3 loop is CASRTIGRNTEAFF. The CDR3 DNA is TGTGCCAGCAGAACCATCGGGCGAAACACTGAAGCTTTCTTT.

V gene TRBV3-1 combines with J gene TRBJ2-3; the D gene is possibly TRBD2 (5 bases). The CDR3 spans 15 residues. V was clipped by 1 base and J by 4 bases, with 12 bases between them. Germline CDR1 and CDR2: LGHDT and YNNKEL (reference sequence). CDR3 sequence reads: CASSQAKEEADTQYF. The CDR3 DNA is TGTGCCAGCAGCCAAGCTAAGGAGGAGGCAGATACGCAGTATTTT.

The chain links TRBV28 to TRBJ1-2; perhaps TRBD1 as D (5 bases). Germline values: CDR1 MDHEN, CDR2 SYDVKM. The CDR3 is 18 residues long. V dropped 2 bases and J dropped 5 bases, with 24 bases sitting between them. CDR3 in amino acids: CASSLPGGGQPSLYGYTF. CDR3 bases: TGTGCCAGCAGTTTACCGGGGGGTGGGCAGCCATCCCTTTATGGCTACACCTTC.

This sequence joins TRBV27 and TRBJ1-2; D uncertain. There are 14 residues in the CDR3. The V and J ends lost 6 bases and 2 bases respectively, with 13 bases between them. Germline values: CDR1 MNHEY, CDR2 SMNVEV (reference sequence). The DNA for the CDR3 is TGTGCCAGCAGCTGGGGTGGGGAGAACTATGGCTACACCTTC. Translated, it gives CASSWGGENYGYTF.

As to this clonotype: A much larger clone is a single base away; this may be a read error. The CDR3 loop is CASSWDDPRPGDTEAFF. As DNA, the CDR3 is TGTGCCAGCAGTTGGGACGACCCCCGCCCCGGCGATACTGAAGCTTTCTTT. The V gene is TRBV6-6, the J gene TRBJ1-1; D might be TRBD1 (5 bases). The germline V and J ends were trimmed by 4 bases and 5 bases, with 23 bases remaining between them. The length of the CDR3 is 17 residues. The germline V gene encodes CDR1 MNHNY and CDR2 SVGAGI (reference sequence).

This clonotype was counted only a few times. This sequence joins TRBV12-3 or TRBV12-4 and TRBJ2-1; TRBD2 matches at 7 bases. The length of the CDR3 is 13 residues. J gave up 6 bases and V 2 bases, and 1 base lay outside the gene matches. CDR3 DNA: TGTGCCAGCAGTTTAAAGCGGGGCAATGAGCAGTTCTTC. Protein: CASSLKRGNEQFF.

The J gene is TRBJ2-3, the V gene TRBV2; D is tentatively TRBD1 or TRBD2 (5 bases each). Germline V CDR1 and CDR2: SNHLY, FYNNEI. V gave up 6 bases and J gave up 3 bases, with 16 bases separating them. This CDR3 is 15 amino acids long. The chain's CDR3 is CASSWGTGKTDTQYF. In DNA form, the CDR3 reads TGTGCCAGCAGCTGGGGGACGGGCAAGACAGATACGCAGTATTTT.